This T cell receptor beta chain was identified during a study of blood T cell repertoires in COVID-19. Authors' data handling: Researchers report that nucleated cell counts were estimated from reference gene primer amplification. Assay: immunoSEQ multiplex PCR; the TCRdb copy retains only in-frame clones and omits some. V, J and clone size were drawn from that table, and D and trimming were deduced from the DNA. The table includes about 140,000 clones, about 89% detected once. Study members were between roughly 18 and 100 years old and lived in roughly 24 US regions. Each participant's cohort was designated according to participant-reported clinical history. Germline CDR1 reads SGHVS; CDR2 reads FNYEAQ. V was clipped by 0 bases and J by 5 bases; unmatched bases: 1. The CDR3 has 14 amino acids.

The gene calls are TRBV7-6 and TRBJ2-1, with TRBD2 matching 7 bases. The sample comprised PBMCs or T cells enriched from blood (not recorded which). This clonotype originated in a man between 60 and 75 years old who had recovered from COVID-19. DNA of the CDR3: TGTGCCAGCAGCTTAGCGGGAGGGCACAATGAGCAGTTCTTC. Its translation: CASSLAGGHNEQFF.